This T cell receptor (beta chain) is from a study of read filtering for tumor transcriptome and immune sequencing. In the study overall: RNA-seq yielded only about 75 to 1,400 TCR reads, IR-seq about 3.5 to 11 million.

The library was built from about 0.4 ug RNA with molecular barcoded adaptors for alpha/delta and beta/gamma chains. One entry per CDR3 protein results from TCRdb running MiXCR on the reads. The data show over 45,000 distinct CDR3 sequences, 10% to 15% seen once. To note about this clonotype: No antigen is known for it. As the CDR3 is not closed by the conserved phenylalanine or tryptophan, this likely results from a read error. The DNA is omitted, as the CDR3 cannot be located on it reliably, and the CDR3 follows TCRdb's listing.

The V gene's germline CDR1 is DFQATT and CDR2 SNEGSKA (reference sequence). Including both end residues, the CDR3 is 13 amino acids long. Study-level findings and limits: In IR-seq, single-read clonotypes were approximately 79% of clonotypes but 3.5% to 4% of reads. RNA-seq captured clonotypes less deeply and reliably than IR-seq.

The sequence was collected from a donor aged 40 or older with multiple myeloma. The specimen was a population of CD138-negative cells sorted from bone marrow. V gene TRBV20-1 combines with J gene TRBJ2-1. This chain's CDR3 is CSATFGSYNEQIY.